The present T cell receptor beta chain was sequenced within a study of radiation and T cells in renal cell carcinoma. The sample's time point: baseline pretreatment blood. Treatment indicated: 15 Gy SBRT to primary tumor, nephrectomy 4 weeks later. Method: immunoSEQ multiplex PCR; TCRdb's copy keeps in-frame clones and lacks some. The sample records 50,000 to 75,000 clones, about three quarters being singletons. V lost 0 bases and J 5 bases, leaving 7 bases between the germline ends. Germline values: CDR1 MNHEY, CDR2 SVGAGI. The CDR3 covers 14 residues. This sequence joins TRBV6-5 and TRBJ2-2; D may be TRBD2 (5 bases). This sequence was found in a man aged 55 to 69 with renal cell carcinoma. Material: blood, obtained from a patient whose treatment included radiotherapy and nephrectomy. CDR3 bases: TGTGCCAGCAGTTACTCCCGGGGAACCGGGGAGCTGTTTTTT. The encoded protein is CASSYSRGTGELFF.